This T cell receptor beta chain stems from a study of cytomegalovirus exposure and HLA in healthy donors. As to this clone: Antigen: not known.

In the PCR, 60 Vbeta and 13 Jbeta primers were used. Original handling: Later reanalysis found roughly 80 million unique TCR beta chains, approximately 11 million of them shared. Sequenced by immunoSEQ multiplex PCR; TCRdb stores in-frame clones only, minus some. For V, J and clone size, that table is used; D and trimming come from the DNA. The sample includes 150,000 to 200,000 clones, 80% to 85% of them seen just once. Overall study results and limits: Trimming of TCR beta V- and J-genes showed a link, identified in a later analysis, to a missense DCLRE1C variant. Productive status was seen about 87% or about 30% of the time for most TCR beta V segments in an earlier analysis.

Germline CDR1 MGHRA, CDR2 YSYEKL. The CDR3 is made up of 16 amino acids. The ends were cut back, 1 base at V and 2 bases at J, with 14 bases in the middle. Sequenced material: PBMCs. The gene calls are TRBV4-1 and TRBJ1-2; D is ambiguous. This clonotype was obtained from a boy under 18 in good health and CMV-seronegative. CDR3 nucleotides: TGCGCCAGCAGCCAAGTAGCATTTGGGGAGAACTATGGCTACACCTTC. Translated: CASSQVAFGENYGYTF.